The rows below give T cell receptor beta chains drawn from one sample of a study of blood T cell repertoires in COVID-19. Assay: immunoSEQ multiplex PCR; the TCRdb copy retains only in-frame clones and omits some. The repertoire holds hundreds of thousands of clones, 87% seen once, with over 9.5% in the top ten. The sequenced sample consisted of peripheral blood. The source of these receptors is a woman under 30 who had recovered from COVID-19. The CDR3 runs from the conserved cysteine through the conserved F or W. The D gene is left open where the match is weak.

TRBJ1-2 | TRBV7-2 | TRBD1 | TGTGCCAGCATCCTGGACAGGGGGAAGGGTGGCTACACCTTC | CASILDRGKGGYTF
TRBJ2-7 | TRBV18 | TRBD1 | TGTGCCAGCTCACCACGGGACAGGAATACCTACGAGCAGTACTTC | CASSPRDRNTYEQYF
TRBJ2-1 | TRBV27 | - | TGTGCCAGCAACTTGAGGGCCTACTCCTACAATGAGCAGTTCTTC | CASNLRAYSYNEQFF
TRBJ2-1 | TRBV25-1 | - | TGTGCCAGCAGTGCCCAGAGCAGGGGAAAATACAATGAGCAGTTCTTC | CASSAQSRGKYNEQFF
TRBJ2-2 | TRBV5-6 | - | TGTGCCAGCAGCTTCACGGTCGGGGAGCTGTTTTTT | CASSFTVGELFF
TRBJ2-1 | TRBV6-2/TRBV6-3 | TRBD1 | TGTGCCAGCAGCCTTACGGACAGGGCTTACAATGAGCAGTTCTTC | CASSLTDRAYNEQFF
TRBJ1-5 | TRBV19 | - | TGTGCCAGTAGGATTCAGGTCAATAGCAATCAGCCCCAGCATTTT | CASRIQVNSNQPQHF
TRBJ2-7 | TRBV4-1 | TRBD2 | TGCGCCAGCAGCCAAGATAGTAGAGGACTAGCGGCCTACGAGCAGTACTTC | CASSQDSRGLAAYEQYF
TRBJ1-5 | TRBV1 | - | TGCACCAGCAGCCAAGCCCGGACAGTTCAGGGCAATCAGCCCCAGCATTTT | CTSSQARTVQGNQPQHF
TRBJ2-7 | TRBV4-1 | - | TGCGCCAGCAGCCCCCAGACCGGGAACCTCTACGAGCAGTACTTC | CASSPQTGNLYEQYF
TRBJ1-1 | TRBV5-1 | TRBD1 | TGCGCCAGCAGCAGTGACAGGGGTTACACTGAAGCTTTCTTT | CASSSDRGYTEAFF
TRBJ2-3 | TRBV5-4 | TRBD1 | TGTGCCAGCAGCCCCGGGACAGGGGCGAGAGATACGCAGTATTTT | CASSPGTGARDTQYF
TRBJ1-2 | TRBV30 | - | TGTGCCTGGAGAGACAGGTTCTATGGCTACACCTTC | CAWRDRFYGYTF
TRBJ1-2 | TRBV19 | TRBD1 | TGTGCCAGTAGTATTGACAGGGGCAGACGTTACGGCTACACCTTC | CASSIDRGRRYGYTF
TRBJ1-2 | TRBV7-3 | - | TGTGCCAGCAGCTTAACGGGCCTTCAGGGAGGGAACTATGGCTACACCTTC | CASSLTGLQGGNYGYTF
TRBJ1-5 | TRBV19 | - | TGTGCCAGTAGTATAGATCGGGGGACGGGGCAGCCCCAGCATTTT | CASSIDRGTGQPQHF
TRBJ2-3 | TRBV5-8 | TRBD2 | TGTGCCAGCAGCTTGAGGTTCGGGGGAGGGCCCGGTTCAGATACGCAGTATTTT | CASSLRFGGGPGSDTQYF
TRBJ2-1 | TRBV7-3 | - | TGTGCCAGCAGCTTAATGGGCTCACTTTACAATGAGCAGTTCTTC | CASSLMGSLYNEQFF
TRBJ2-2 | TRBV10-3 | - | TGTGCCATCAGTGAAATGGGGGCTTCGAACACCGGGGAGCTGTTTTTT | CAISEMGASNTGELFF
TRBJ1-1 | TRBV3-1/TRBV3-2 | TRBD1 | TGTGCCAGCAGCCTGGGGACAGGCCTTATGAACACTGAAGCTTTCTTT | CASSLGTGLMNTEAFF
TRBJ2-2 | TRBV19 | - | TGTGCCAGTAGTATCATTAGTGCCGGGGAGCTGTTTTTT | CASSIISAGELFF